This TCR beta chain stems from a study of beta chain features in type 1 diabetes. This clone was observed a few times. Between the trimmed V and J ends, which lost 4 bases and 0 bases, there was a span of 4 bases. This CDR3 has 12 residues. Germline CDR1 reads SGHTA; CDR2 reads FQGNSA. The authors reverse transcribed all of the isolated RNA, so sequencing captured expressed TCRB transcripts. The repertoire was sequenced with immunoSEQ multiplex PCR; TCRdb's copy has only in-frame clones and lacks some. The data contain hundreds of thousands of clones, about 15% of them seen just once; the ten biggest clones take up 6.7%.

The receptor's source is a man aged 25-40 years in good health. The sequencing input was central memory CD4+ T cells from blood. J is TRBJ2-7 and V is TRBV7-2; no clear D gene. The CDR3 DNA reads TGTGCCAGCAGCTCCACCTCCTACGAGCAGTACTTC. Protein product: CASSSTSYEQYF.